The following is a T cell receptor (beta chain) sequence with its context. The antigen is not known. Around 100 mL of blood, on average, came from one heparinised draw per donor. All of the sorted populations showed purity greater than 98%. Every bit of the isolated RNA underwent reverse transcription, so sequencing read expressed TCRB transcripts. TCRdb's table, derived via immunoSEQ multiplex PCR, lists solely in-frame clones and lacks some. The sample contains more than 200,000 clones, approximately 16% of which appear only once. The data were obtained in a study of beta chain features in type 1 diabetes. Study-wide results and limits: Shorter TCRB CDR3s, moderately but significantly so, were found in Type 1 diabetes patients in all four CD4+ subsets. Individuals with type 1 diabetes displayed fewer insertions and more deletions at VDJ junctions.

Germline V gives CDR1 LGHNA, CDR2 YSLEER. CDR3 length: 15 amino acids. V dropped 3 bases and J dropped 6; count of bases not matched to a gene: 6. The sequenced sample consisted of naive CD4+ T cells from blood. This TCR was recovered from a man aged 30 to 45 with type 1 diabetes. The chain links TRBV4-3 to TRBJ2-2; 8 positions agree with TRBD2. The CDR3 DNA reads TGCGCCAGCAGCCATGGACTAGCCATGGCCGGGGAGCTGTTTTTT. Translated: CASSHGLAMAGELFF.